Listed here are 23 T cell receptor beta chains from one sample, sequenced in a study of blood T cell repertoires in COVID-19 (dated by TCRdb to the early 2020s). The method was the immunoSEQ multiplex PCR assay. As stored in TCRdb, this immuneACCESS dataset retains in-frame rearrangements with V and J assigned. A fraction of the clones does not appear; measured against another copy, unresolved V genes explain less than half of the discrepancy, and the remainder lacks a known reason. This sample has around 110,000 clones in its table, and about three quarters of those were observed once. Over 4% of the sample lies in the top ten. Sequenced sample: peripheral blood. The receptors here all came from a man aged 65 to 85 with acute or convalescent COVID-19.

The chain uses TRBV3-1 (or the pseudogene TRBV3-2) and TRBJ2-7; no clear D. Germline loops: CDR1 LGHDT, CDR2 YNNKEL (reference sequence). This CDR3 comprises 13 residues. The germline V and J ends were trimmed by 3 bases and 3 bases, with 9 bases remaining between them. The CDR3 here is CASSHGLYYEQYF. The CDR3 DNA follows: TGTGCCAGCAGCCACGGTCTTTACTACGAGCAGTACTTC.

The chain uses TRBV5-6 and TRBJ1-6; D gene uncertain. Trimming cost V 5 bases and J 6 bases, with 15 bases left between them. The CDR3 consists of 15 residues. Germline assignment: CDR1 SGHDT and CDR2 YYEEEE. In DNA form, the CDR3 reads TGTGCCAGCAGGCTGAGAAGCGGAGGTAATTCACCCCTCCACTTT. Translation gives CASRLRSGGNSPLHF. Complete variable domain (other parts from reference TRBV5-6 and TRBJ1-6): DAGVTQSPTHLIKTRGQQVTLRCSPKSGHDTVSWYQQALGQGPQFIFQYYEEEERQRGNFPDRFSGHQFPNYSSELNVNALLLGDSALYLCASRLRSGGNSPLHFGNGTRLTVT.

This clone was seen a handful of times. The chain has TRBV10-3 and TRBJ1-6; D remains unclear. CDR3 size: 15 residues. The V gene lost 2 bases and the J gene lost 5 bases, with 10 bases spanning the gap. The germline gives CDR1 ENHRY, CDR2 SYGVKD. CDR3 sequence reads: CAISERGLDNSPLHF. The CDR3, as DNA: TGTGCCATCAGTGAGAGAGGGCTAGATAATTCACCCCTCCACTTT.

In its sample, this clone was seen once. V usage is TRBV18 and J usage is TRBJ1-5, with 7 bases fitting TRBD1. The CDR3 extends over 13 amino acids. The trim removed 5 bases at V and 5 bases at J, leaving 3 bases unmatched. Germline V gives CDR1 KGHSH, CDR2 LQKENI. The CDR3 DNA follows: TGTGCCAGCTCAGACAGGGAGCATCAGCCCCAGCATTTT. Translated, it gives CASSDREHQPQHF.

The chain uses TRBV5-6 and TRBJ1-6; D is undetermined. Germline CDR1 reads SGHDT; CDR2 reads YYEEEE. The ends were cut back, 2 bases at V and 6 bases at J, with 15 bases in the middle. This CDR3 spans 16 amino acids. CDR3 DNA: TGTGCCAGCAGCTTTGGGCCTCAGTATAGTAATTCACCCCTCCACTTT. Protein: CASSFGPQYSNSPLHF.

This chain uses TRBV5-1 with TRBJ1-6; possible D gene TRBD1, 5 bases. Per germline, CDR1 SGHRS and CDR2 YFSETQ. This CDR3 has 11 amino acids. V dropped 3 bases and J dropped 19 bases, with 14 bases sitting between them. CDR3 sequence reads: CASSSGVSMHF. The CDR3 bases are TGCGCCAGCAGCTCGGGGGTTTCGATGCACTTT.

The rearrangement joins TRBV19 to TRBJ2-3; TRBD2 might be the D (7 bases). The germline V and J ends were trimmed by 5 bases and 3 bases, with 15 bases remaining between them. Germline CDR1 and CDR2: LNHDA and SQIVND (reference sequence). The CDR3 totals 15 residues. This CDR3 reads CASSEGGGLTDTQYF. The DNA of the CDR3 is TGTGCCAGTAGTGAAGGGGGGGGGCTGACAGATACGCAGTATTTT.

The chain couples TRBV6-1 to TRBJ2-2; 8 positions match TRBD1. Germline assignment: CDR1 MNHNS and CDR2 SASEGT. This CDR3 has 15 amino acids. V gave up 3 bases and J gave up 6 bases; unmatched junction bases: 6. CDR3 nucleotide sequence: TGTGCCAGCAGTGATCAGGGGGCGCAATCCGGGGAGCTGTTTTTT. Protein sequence: CASSDQGAQSGELFF.

The rearrangement joins TRBV6-2 or TRBV6-3 to TRBJ2-2; no clear D gene. Germline V CDR1 and CDR2: MNHEY, SVGEGT. The CDR3 extends over 15 amino acids. The ends were cut back, 2 bases at V and 5 bases at J, with 12 bases in the middle. The CDR3 loop is CASSYGDAGTGELFF. CDR3 DNA: TGTGCCAGCAGTTACGGAGACGCCGGGACCGGGGAGCTGTTTTTT.

The chain links TRBV6-1 to TRBJ2-1; 14 bases line up with TRBD2. This CDR3 is built from 16 residues. Germline loops: CDR1 MNHNS, CDR2 SASEGT. V lost 4 bases and J lost 9; bases outside the gene matches: 8. The CDR3 protein is CASSARLAGGLGEQFF. The DNA of the CDR3 is TGTGCCAGCAGTGCCCGACTAGCGGGGGGGCTCGGTGAGCAGTTCTTC.

V and J are TRBV5-1 and TRBJ2-5; 9 bases map to TRBD1. The CDR3 is 16 amino acids. Per germline, CDR1 SGHRS and CDR2 YFSETQ. V dropped 3 bases and J dropped 1; count of bases not matched to a gene: 7. CDR3 protein: CASSSDDRGSQETQYF. The CDR3, as DNA: TGCGCCAGCAGCTCCGATGACAGGGGGTCCCAAGAGACCCAGTACTTC.

The chain joins TRBV2 to TRBJ1-2; 7 bases are a match to TRBD1. CDR1 SNHLY and CDR2 FYNNEI come from the germline V gene. The V gene end was trimmed by 1 base and the J gene end by 3 bases; junction bases not matched to a gene: 5. The CDR3 loop spans 15 amino acids. CDR3 in amino acids: CASSEGGTADYGYTF. CDR3 coding DNA: TGTGCCAGCAGTGAAGGGGGGACAGCTGACTATGGCTACACCTTC. The variable domain in full, completed from reference TRBV2 and TRBJ1-2, reads EPEVTQTPSHQVTQMGQEVILRCVPISNHLYFYWYRQILGQKVEFLVSFYNNEISEKSEIFDDQFSVERPDGSNFTLKIRSTKLEDSAMYFCASSEGGTADYGYTFGSGTRLTVV.

This sequence joins TRBV2 and TRBJ1-5; D is unclear. This CDR3 has 13 amino acids. Per germline, CDR1 SNHLY and CDR2 FYNNEI. V was cut by 7 bases and J by 0 bases, with 7 bases left in between. The CDR3 nucleotides are TGTGCCAGCACTACGGGTAGCAATCAGCCCCAGCATTTT. As protein: CASTTGSNQPQHF.

The V gene is TRBV7-9, the J gene TRBJ2-3; no reliable D call. Trimming cost V 5 bases and J 7 bases, with 19 bases left between them. Germline values: CDR1 SEHNR, CDR2 FQNEAQ (reference sequence). The CDR3 is 15 amino acids. In DNA, the CDR3 is TGTGCCAGCAGCGCTCCTACCCCCCTTTCGAATACGCAGTATTTT. This translates into CASSAPTPLSNTQYF.

The V gene is TRBV6-5, the J gene TRBJ1-1; TRBD1 matches 8 bases. Germline CDR1 reads MNHEY; CDR2 reads SVGAGI. V lost 7 bases and J lost 4; bases outside the gene matches: 8. The CDR3 runs 14 residues. In DNA form, the CDR3 reads TGTGCCAGCACCCAGGGGGCGGAAGGCACTGAAGCTTTCTTT. Translated, it gives CASTQGAEGTEAFF.

The chain couples TRBV19 to TRBJ1-2; D is ambiguous. In germline, CDR1 is LNHDA, CDR2 SQIVND (reference sequence). Trimming took off 7 bases at V and 0 bases at J, with 15 bases between the two ends. This CDR3 comprises 15 residues. This chain's CDR3 is CASTLTEGSNYGYTF. The DNA for the CDR3 is TGTGCCAGTACCTTAACGGAGGGTTCTAACTATGGCTACACCTTC.

The gene calls are TRBV4-2 and TRBJ2-5, with 8 bases lining up with TRBD1. CDR3 length equals 19 residues. Germline V lookup: CDR1 LGHNA, CDR2 YNFKEQ. V shed 1 base and J 3 bases; nucleotides not matched to a gene: 16. The CDR3 region is CASSQGEGLQGADKETQYF. The CDR3 coding sequence is TGTGCCAGCAGCCAAGGAGAGGGATTGCAGGGGGCGGATAAAGAGACCCAGTACTTC.

This clone turned up a few times. V and J are TRBV5-1 and TRBJ1-2, with 9 bases lining up with TRBD1. The CDR3 length is 16 residues. Trimming removed 7 bases from V and 12 bases from J; junction bases left unmatched: 22. From germline, CDR1 is SGHRS and CDR2 YFSETQ. The CDR3 loop reads CASDFLPSGTGRVNTF. The CDR3 nucleotides read TGCGCCAGCGATTTCCTCCCATCCGGGACAGGGCGCGTCAACACCTTC.

This CDR3 reads CASSTRSQGSEQYF. CDR3 bases: TGTGCCAGCAGCACCCGGAGTCAGGGGAGCGAGCAGTACTTC. The V call is TRBV9, the J call TRBJ2-7; D might be TRBD1 (6 bases). Germline CDR1 SGDLS, CDR2 YYNGEE. The CDR3 totals 14 residues. V was trimmed by 4 bases and J by 6 bases, leaving 17 bases between them.

The J gene is TRBJ2-1, the V gene TRBV3-1 (or the pseudogene TRBV3-2); 7 bases are shared with TRBD2. Germline CDR1 reads LGHDT; CDR2 reads YNNKEL (reference sequence). V lost 3 bases, J lost 4 bases, and 6 bases stayed unmatched. The CDR3 extends over 15 amino acids. The CDR3 region is CASSHDGGLYNEQFF. The CDR3, as DNA: TGTGCCAGCAGCCATGACGGGGGGTTATACAATGAGCAGTTCTTC.

This rearrangement joins TRBV7-9 to TRBJ1-2; D remains unclear. V lost 5 bases, J lost 4 bases, and 8 bases lay in between. Germline V gene sequence: CDR1 SEHNR, CDR2 FQNEAQ (reference sequence). This CDR3 has 12 amino acids. CDR3 bases: TGTGCCAGCAGCCCCTCTATCTATGGCTACACCTTC. Its protein product is CASSPSIYGYTF.

The CDR3 spells CASSLYTPEAFF. CDR3 nucleotide sequence: TGTGCCAGCAGTTTGTATACTCCTGAAGCTTTCTTT. The chain carries TRBV28 and TRBJ1-1; D remains ambiguous. CDR3 length equals 12 residues. CDR1 MDHEN and CDR2 SYDVKM come from the germline V gene. Between the trimmed V and J ends, which lost 3 bases and 6 bases, there was a span of 8 bases.

This clone was seen a single time. J is TRBJ1-6 and V is TRBV5-1; tentative D call: TRBD1 (6 bases). This CDR3 is 15 amino acids long. Germline CDR1 SGHRS, CDR2 YFSETQ. Deletions cut 3 bases from V and 10 bases from J, with 17 bases between. The CDR3 coding sequence is TGCGCCAGCAGCTACGGACAGCAGCCGGGGTCACCCCTCCACTTT. Translated, it gives CASSYGQQPGSPLHF.